The present entry profiles one TCR beta chain with its context. Its antigen is unidentified. The data derive from a study of T cell responses to AZD1222 COVID-19 vaccine. Points from the study as a whole: Variant regions that are unmutated are reportedly the target of nearly half of spike-specific TCRs. Vaccine-related CD4 TCRs covered spike, predominating at 160-218 and 743-854. Only after the peak T cell response were repertoires sampled.

V lost 0 bases to trimming and J lost 6 bases, with 5 bases between them. CDR3 size: 12 residues. Germline values: CDR1 SGDLS, CDR2 YYNGEE. TCRdb keeps only in-frame clones here, not all; method: immunoSEQ multiplex PCR. The profile shows approximately 180,000 clones, roughly 88% of them singletons. This sequence was found in an adult in good health. Sequenced material: peripheral blood, taken on day 0 of AZD1222 vaccination. V usage is TRBV9 and J usage is TRBJ2-3; D unclear. The CDR3 bases are TGTGCCAGCAGCGTAGGGGATGATACGCAGTATTTT. This gives the protein CASSVGDDTQYF.